One TCR beta chain is described in this entry. Its specificity is unknown. Method: immunoSEQ multiplex PCR; TCRdb's copy keeps in-frame clones and lacks some. The data show 150,000 to 190,000 clones, over 90% seen once. The entry originates in a study of T cell responses to AZD1222 COVID-19 vaccine. Pooling of second doses given at about 4 or about 12 weeks was done. Study-wide results and limits: Baseline serology detected seropositivity in only five or six AZD1222 recipients. Clonal diversity was possibly underestimated; the donors were predominantly white British and more often female.

CDR1 SGHRS and CDR2 YFSETQ come from the germline V gene. Trimming cost V 4 bases and J 0 bases, with 7 bases left between them. This CDR3 comprises 13 residues. Source: peripheral blood, taken 28 days after the second AZD1222 dose. This TCR derives from an adult who received the AZD1222 COVID-19 vaccine. The rearrangement uses TRBV5-1 and TRBJ1-1, with D tentatively TRBD1 (5 bases). The CDR3 protein is CASSVTVNTEAFF. CDR3 nucleotide sequence: TGCGCCAGCAGCGTGACAGTGAACACTGAAGCTTTCTTT.